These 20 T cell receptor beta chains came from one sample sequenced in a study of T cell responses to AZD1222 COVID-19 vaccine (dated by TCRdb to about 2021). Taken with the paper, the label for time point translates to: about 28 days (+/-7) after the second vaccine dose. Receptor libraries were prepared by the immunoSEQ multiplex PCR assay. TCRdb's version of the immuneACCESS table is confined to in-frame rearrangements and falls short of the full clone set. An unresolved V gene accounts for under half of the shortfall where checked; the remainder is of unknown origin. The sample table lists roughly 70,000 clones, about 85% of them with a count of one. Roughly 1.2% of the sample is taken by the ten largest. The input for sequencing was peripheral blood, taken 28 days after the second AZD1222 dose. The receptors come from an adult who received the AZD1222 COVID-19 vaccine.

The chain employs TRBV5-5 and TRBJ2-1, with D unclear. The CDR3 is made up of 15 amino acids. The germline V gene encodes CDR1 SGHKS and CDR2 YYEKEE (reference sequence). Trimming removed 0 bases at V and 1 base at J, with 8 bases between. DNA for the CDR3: TGTGCCAGCAGCTTGGACTTTCCGTCCTACAATGAGCAGTTCTTC. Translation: CASSLDFPSYNEQFF. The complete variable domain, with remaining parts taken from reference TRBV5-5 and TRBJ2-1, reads DAGVTQSPTHLIKTRGQQVTLRCSPISGHKSVSWYQQVLGQGPQFIFQYYEKEERGRGNFPDRFSARQFPNYSSELNVNALLLGDSALYLCASSLDFPSYNEQFFGPGTRLTVL.

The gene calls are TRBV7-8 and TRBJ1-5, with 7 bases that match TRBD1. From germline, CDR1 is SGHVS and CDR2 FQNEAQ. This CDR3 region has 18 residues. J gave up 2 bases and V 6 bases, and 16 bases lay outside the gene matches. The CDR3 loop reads CASSRPAEGAGGNQPQHF. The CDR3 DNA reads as TGTGCCAGCAGTCGACCCGCAGAGGGGGCCGGAGGCAATCAGCCCCAGCATTTT.

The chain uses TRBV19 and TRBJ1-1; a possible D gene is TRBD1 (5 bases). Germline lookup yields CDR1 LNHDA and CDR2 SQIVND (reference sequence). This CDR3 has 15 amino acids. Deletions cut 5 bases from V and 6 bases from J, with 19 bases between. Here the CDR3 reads CASSQDKSIVAEAFF. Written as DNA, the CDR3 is TGTGCCAGTAGTCAGGACAAGTCCATAGTGGCTGAAGCTTTCTTT.

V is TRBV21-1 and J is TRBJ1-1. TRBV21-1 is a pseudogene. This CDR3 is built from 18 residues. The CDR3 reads CASSFPWGSPRANTEAFF. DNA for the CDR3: TGTGCCAGCAGCTTCCCATGGGGCAGCCCGAGGGCTAACACTGAAGCTTTCTTT.

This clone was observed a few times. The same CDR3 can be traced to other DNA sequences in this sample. The CDR3 bases are TGTGCCAGCAGCTTTGGGGGGGATCAGCCCCAGCATTTT. Translated, it gives CASSFGGDQPQHF. The chain joins TRBV7-9 to TRBJ1-5, with D perhaps matching TRBD1 (5 bases). This CDR3 is built from 13 residues. Germline V gene data show CDR1 as SEHNR and CDR2 as FQNEAQ (reference sequence). Trimming removed 3 bases from V and 5 bases from J, with 8 bases in between.

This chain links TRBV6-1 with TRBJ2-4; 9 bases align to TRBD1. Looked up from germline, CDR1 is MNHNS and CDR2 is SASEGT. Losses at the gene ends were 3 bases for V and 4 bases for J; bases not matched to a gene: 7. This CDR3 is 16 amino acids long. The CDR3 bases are TGTGCCAGCAGTGACAAGACAGGGGGGAGGAAAAACATTCAGTACTTC. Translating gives CASSDKTGGRKNIQYF.

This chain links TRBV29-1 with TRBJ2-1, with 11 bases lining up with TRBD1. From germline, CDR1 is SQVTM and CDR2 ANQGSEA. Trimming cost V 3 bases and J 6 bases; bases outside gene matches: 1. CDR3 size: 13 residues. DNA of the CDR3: TGCAGCGTTGATGGGACAGGGGGCAATGAGCAGTTCTTC. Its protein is CSVDGTGGNEQFF.

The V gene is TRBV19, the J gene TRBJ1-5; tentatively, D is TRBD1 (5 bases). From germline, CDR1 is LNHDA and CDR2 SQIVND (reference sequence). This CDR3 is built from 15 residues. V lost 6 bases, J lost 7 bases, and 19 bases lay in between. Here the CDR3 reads CASRGDGRSSQPQHF. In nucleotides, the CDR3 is TGTGCCAGTAGGGGGGATGGCAGAAGCAGCCAGCCCCAGCATTTT.

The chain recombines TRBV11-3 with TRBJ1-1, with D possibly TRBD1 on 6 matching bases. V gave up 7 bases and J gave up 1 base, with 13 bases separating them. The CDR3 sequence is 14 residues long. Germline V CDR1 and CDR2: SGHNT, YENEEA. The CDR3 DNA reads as TGTGCCAGCACAGGGGACACCTCGAACACTGAAGCTTTCTTT. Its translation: CASTGDTSNTEAFF. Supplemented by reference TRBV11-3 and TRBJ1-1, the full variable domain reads EAGVVQSPRYKIIEKKQPVAFWCNPISGHNTLYWYLQNLGQGPELLIRYENEEAVDDSQLPKDRFSAERLKGVDSTLKIQPAELGDSAVYLCASTGDTSNTEAFFGQGTRLTVV.

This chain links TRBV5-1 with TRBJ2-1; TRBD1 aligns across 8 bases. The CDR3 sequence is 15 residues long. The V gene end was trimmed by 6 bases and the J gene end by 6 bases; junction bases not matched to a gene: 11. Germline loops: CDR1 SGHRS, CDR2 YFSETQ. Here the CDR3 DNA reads TGCGCCAGCACGTTGAGGACAGGGCGTTCCAATGAGCAGTTCTTC. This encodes CASTLRTGRSNEQFF.

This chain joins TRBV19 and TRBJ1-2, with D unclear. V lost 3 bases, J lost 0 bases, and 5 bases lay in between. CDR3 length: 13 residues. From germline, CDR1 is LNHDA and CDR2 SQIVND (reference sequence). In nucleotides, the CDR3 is TGTGCCAGTAGTATCTCCACTAACTATGGCTACACCTTC. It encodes CASSISTNYGYTF.

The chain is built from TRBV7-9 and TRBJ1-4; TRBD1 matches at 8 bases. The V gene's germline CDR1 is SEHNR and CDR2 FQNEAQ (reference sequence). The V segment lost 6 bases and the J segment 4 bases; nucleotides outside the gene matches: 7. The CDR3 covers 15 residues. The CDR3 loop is CASRTGTGNNEKLFF. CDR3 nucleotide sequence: TGTGCCAGCAGGACCGGGACAGGAAATAATGAAAAACTGTTTTTT.

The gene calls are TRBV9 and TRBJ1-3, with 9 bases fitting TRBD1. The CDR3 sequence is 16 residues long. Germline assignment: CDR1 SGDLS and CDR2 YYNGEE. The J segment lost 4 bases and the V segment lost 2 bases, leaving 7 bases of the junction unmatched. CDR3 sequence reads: CASSVPGTGRGNTIYF. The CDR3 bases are TGTGCCAGCAGCGTCCCCGGGACAGGGCGCGGAAACACCATATATTTT.

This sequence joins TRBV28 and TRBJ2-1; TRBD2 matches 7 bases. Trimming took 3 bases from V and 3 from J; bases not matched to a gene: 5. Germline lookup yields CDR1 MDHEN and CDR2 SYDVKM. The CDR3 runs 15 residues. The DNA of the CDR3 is TGTGCCAGCAGTTTCGGCGGGAGCCTCTACAATGAGCAGTTCTTC. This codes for CASSFGGSLYNEQFF.

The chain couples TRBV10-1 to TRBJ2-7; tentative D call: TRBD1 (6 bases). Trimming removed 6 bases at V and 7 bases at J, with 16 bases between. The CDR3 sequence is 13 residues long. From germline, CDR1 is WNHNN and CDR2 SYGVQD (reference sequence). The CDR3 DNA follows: TGCGCCAGCAGGACAGGACCTGAGGGGGAGCAGTACTTC. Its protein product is CASRTGPEGEQYF.

The CDR3 sequence is CASSPSLAGGSEQYF. CDR3 nucleotides: TGTGCCAGCTCACCATCCCTAGCGGGAGGGTCCGAGCAGTACTTC. The rearrangement uses TRBV18 and TRBJ2-7; 12 bases fit TRBD2. The CDR3 is made up of 15 amino acids. Germline CDR1 is KGHSH and CDR2 is LQKENI. The ends lost 2 bases at V and 6 bases at J; junction bases unmatched: 5.

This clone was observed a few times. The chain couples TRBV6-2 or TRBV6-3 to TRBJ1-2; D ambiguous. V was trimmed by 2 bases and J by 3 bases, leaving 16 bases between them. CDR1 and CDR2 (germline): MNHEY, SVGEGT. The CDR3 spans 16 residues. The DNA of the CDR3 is TGTGCCAGCAGTTACAATCTAGCCAGGAAATACTATGGCTACACCTTC. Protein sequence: CASSYNLARKYYGYTF.

The CDR3 DNA follows: TGCAGCGTAGCTCAGGGGATCGATCAGCCCCAGCATTTT. The encoded protein is CSVAQGIDQPQHF. The chain carries TRBV29-1 and TRBJ1-5; a weak D match, TRBD1 (6 bases). In germline, CDR1 is SQVTM, CDR2 ANQGSEA. This CDR3 has 13 residues. V was clipped by 6 bases and J by 5 bases, with 14 bases between them.

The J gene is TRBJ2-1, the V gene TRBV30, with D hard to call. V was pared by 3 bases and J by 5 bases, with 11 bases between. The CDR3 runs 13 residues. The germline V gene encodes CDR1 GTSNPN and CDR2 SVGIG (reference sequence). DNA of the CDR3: TGTGCCTGGAGCCTTTACAGAGACAATGAGCAGTTCTTC. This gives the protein CAWSLYRDNEQFF.

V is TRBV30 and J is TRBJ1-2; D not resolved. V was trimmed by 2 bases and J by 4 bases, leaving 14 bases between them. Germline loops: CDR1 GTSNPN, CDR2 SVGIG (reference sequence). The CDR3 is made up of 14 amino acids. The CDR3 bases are TGTGCCTGGAGTTTCGGAATCTGGAGCTATGGCTACACCTTC. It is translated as CAWSFGIWSYGYTF.